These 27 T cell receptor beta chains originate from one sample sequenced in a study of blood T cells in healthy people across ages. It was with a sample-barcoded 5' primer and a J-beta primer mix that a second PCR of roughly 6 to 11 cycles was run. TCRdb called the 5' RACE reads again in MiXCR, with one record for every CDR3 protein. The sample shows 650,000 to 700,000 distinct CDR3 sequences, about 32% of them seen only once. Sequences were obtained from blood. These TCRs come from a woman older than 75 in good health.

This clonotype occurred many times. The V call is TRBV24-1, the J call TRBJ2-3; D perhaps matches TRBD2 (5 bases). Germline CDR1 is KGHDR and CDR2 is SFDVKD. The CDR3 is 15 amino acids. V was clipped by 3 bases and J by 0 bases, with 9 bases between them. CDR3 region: CATSDPGSSTDTQYF. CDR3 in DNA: TGTGCCACCAGTGATCCGGGATCCAGCACAGATACGCAGTATTTT.

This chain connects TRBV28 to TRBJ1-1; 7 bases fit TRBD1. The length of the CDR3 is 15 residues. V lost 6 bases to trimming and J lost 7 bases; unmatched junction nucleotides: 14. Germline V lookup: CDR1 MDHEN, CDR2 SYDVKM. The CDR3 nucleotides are TGTGCCAGCAGACTGGACACGACAGGGAGGGATGAAGCTTTCTTT. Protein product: CASRLDTTGRDEAFF.

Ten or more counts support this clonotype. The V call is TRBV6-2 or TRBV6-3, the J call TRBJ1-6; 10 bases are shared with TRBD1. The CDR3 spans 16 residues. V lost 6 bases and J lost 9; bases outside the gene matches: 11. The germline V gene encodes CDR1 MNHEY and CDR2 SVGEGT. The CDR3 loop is CASSSGTGAYLSPLHF. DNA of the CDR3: TGTGCCAGCAGCTCCGGGACAGGGGCATACCTTTCACCCCTCCACTTT.

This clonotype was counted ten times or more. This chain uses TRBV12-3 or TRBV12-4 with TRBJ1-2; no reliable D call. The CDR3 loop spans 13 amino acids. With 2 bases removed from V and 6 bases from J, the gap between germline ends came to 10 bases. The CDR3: CASSLFPGNGYTF. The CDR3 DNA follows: TGTGCCAGCAGTTTATTCCCGGGGAATGGCTACACCTTC.

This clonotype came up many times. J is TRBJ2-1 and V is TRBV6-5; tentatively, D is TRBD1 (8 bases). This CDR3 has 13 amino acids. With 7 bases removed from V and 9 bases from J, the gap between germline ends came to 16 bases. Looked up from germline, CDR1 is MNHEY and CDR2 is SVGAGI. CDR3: CASTKQGGTEQFF. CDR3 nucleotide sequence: TGTGCCAGCACCAAACAGGGGGGGACTGAGCAGTTCTTC.

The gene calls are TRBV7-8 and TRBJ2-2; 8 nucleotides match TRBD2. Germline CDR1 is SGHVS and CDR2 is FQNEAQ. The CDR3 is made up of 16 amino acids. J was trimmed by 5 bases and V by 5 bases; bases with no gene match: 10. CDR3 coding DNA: TGTGCCAGCAGCGACGCCCCCTCGGGGGGGACCGGGGAGCTGTTTTTT. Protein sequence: CASSDAPSGGTGELFF.

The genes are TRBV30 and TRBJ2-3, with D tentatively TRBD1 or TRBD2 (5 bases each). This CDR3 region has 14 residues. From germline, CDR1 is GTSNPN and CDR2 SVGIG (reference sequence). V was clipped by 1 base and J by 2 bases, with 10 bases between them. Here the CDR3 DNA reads TGTGCCTGGAGTGAGGGACCGACCACAGATACGCAGTATTTT. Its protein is CAWSEGPTTDTQYF. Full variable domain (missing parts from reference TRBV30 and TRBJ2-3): SQTIHQWPATLVQPVGSPLSLECTVEGTSNPNLYWYRQAAGRGLQLLFYSVGIGQISSEVPQNLSASRPQDRQFILSSKKLLLSDSGFYLCAWSEGPTTDTQYFGPGTRLTVL.

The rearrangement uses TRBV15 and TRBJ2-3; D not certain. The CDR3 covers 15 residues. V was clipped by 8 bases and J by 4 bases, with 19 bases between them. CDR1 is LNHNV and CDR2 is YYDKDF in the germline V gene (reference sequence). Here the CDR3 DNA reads TGTGCCACCGGTAAAGGAGTAGGGCGTGCAGATACGCAGTATTTT. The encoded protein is CATGKGVGRADTQYF.

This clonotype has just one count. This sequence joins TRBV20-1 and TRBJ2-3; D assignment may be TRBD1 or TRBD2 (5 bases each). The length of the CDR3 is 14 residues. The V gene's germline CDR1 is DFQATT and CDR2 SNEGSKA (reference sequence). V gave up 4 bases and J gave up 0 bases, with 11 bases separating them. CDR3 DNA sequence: TGCAGTGCTACGGGACGGAGGAGCACAGATACGCAGTATTTT. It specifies CSATGRRSTDTQYF.

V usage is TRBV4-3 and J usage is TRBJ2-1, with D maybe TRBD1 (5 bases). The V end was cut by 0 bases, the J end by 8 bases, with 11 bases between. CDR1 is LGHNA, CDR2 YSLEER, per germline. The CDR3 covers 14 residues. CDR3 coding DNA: TGCGCCAGCAGCCAAGACGCCCCAGGGCATGAGCAGTTCTTC. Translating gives CASSQDAPGHEQFF.

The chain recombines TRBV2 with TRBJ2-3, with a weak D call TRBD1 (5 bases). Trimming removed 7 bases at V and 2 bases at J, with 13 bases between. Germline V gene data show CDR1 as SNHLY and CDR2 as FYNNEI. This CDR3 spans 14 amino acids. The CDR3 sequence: CASIPGAFTDTQYF. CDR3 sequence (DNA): TGTGCCAGCATCCCTGGGGCTTTCACAGATACGCAGTATTTT.

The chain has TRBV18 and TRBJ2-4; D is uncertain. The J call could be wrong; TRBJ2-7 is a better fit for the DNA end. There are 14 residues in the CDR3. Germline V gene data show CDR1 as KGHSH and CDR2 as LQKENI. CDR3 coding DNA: TGTGCCAGCAGTCCCCCTCGGCGCGGTCACGAGCAGTACTTC. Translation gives CASSPPRRGHEQYF.

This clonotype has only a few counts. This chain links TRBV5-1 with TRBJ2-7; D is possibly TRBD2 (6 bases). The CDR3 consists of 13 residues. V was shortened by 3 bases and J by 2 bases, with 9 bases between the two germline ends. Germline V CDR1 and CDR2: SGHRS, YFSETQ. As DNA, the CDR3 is TGCGCCAGCAGCTCGGGGGACGCCTACGAGCAGTACTTC. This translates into CASSSGDAYEQYF.

The CDR3 protein is CASRTAGTYEQYF. The CDR3 DNA reads TGTGCCAGCAGAACAGCGGGTACCTACGAGCAGTACTTC. The gene calls are TRBV7-8 and TRBJ2-7; TRBD2 is a possible D gene (6 bases). The CDR3 spans 13 residues. Germline values: CDR1 SGHVS, CDR2 FQNEAQ. Deletions cut 6 bases from V and 2 bases from J, with 11 bases between.

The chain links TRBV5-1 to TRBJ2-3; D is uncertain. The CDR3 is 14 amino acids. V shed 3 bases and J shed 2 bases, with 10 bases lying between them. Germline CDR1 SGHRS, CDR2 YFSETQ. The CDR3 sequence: CASSWRIDTDTQYF. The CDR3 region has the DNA TGCGCCAGCAGCTGGCGGATAGACACAGATACGCAGTATTTT. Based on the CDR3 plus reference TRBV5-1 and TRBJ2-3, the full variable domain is KAGVTQTPRYLIKTRGQQVTLSCSPISGHRSVSWYQQTPGQGLQFLFEYFSETQRNKGNFPGRFSGRQFSNSRSEMNVSTLELGDSALYLCASSWRIDTDTQYFGPGTRLTVL.

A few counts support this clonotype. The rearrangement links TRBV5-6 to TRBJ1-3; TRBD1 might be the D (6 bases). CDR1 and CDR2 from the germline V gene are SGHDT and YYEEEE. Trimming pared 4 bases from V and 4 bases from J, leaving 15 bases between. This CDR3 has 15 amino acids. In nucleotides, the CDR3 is TGTGCCAGCAGCCCCGAGATGGGGGCAGGAAACACCATATATTTT. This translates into CASSPEMGAGNTIYF.

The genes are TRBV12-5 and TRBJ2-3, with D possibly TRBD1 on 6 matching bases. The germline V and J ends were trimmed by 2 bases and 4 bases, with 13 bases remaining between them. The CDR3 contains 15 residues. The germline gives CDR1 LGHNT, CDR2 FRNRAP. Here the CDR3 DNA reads TGTGCTAGTGGTTTGAACCAGGGGAATGCAGATACGCAGTATTTT. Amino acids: CASGLNQGNADTQYF.

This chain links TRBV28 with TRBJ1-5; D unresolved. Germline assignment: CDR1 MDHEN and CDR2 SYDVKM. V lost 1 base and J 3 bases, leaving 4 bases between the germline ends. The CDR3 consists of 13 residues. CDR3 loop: CASSLFYNQPQHF. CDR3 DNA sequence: TGTGCCAGCAGTTTATTTTACAATCAGCCCCAGCATTTT.

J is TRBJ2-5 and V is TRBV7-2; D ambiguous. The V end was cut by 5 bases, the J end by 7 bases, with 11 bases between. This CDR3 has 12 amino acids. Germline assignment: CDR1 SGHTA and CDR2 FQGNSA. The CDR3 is CASSPDGGTQYF. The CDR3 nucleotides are TGTGCCAGCAGCCCCGATGGTGGGACCCAGTACTTC. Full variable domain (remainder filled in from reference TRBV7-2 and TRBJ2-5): GAGVSQSPSNKVTEKGKDVELRCDPISGHTALYWYRQSLGQGLEFLIYFQGNSAPDKSGLPSDRFSAERTGGSVSTLTIQRTQQEDSAVYLCASSPDGGTQYFGPGTRLLVL.

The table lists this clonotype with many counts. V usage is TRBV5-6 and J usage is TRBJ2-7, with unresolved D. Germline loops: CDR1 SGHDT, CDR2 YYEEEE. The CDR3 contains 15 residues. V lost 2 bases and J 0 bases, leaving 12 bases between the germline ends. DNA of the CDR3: TGTGCCAGCAGCTTTTACGCGGTGGGCTCCTACGAGCAGTACTTC. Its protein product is CASSFYAVGSYEQYF.

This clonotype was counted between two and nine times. The CDR3 DNA reads as TGTGCCAGCAGTTACGTACCAAACACTGAAGCTTTCTTT. Its translation is CASSYVPNTEAFF. V and J are TRBV6-2 or TRBV6-3 and TRBJ1-1, with D unclear. The CDR3 runs to 13 residues. CDR1 is MNHEY, CDR2 SVGEGT, per germline. Trimming removed 2 bases at V and 2 bases at J, with 6 bases between.

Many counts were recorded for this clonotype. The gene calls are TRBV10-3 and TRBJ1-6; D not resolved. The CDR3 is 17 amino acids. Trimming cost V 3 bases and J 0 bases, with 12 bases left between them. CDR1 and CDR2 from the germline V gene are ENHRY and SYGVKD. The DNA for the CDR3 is TGTGCCATCAGTGACAGGAACAACAGCTCCTATAATTCACCCCTCCACTTT. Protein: CAISDRNNSSYNSPLHF.

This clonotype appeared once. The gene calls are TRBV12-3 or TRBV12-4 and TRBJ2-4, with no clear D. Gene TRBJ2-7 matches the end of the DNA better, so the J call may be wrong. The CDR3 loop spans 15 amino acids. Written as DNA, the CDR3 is TGTGCCAGCAGTCCGGTAGGACCCGGCTCCTACGAGCAGTACTTC. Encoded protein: CASSPVGPGSYEQYF.

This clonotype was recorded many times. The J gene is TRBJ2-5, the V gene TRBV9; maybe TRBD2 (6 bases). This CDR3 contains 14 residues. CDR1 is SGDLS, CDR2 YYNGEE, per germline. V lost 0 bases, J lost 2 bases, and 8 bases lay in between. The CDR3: CASSVGAGQETQYF. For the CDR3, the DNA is TGTGCCAGCAGCGTAGGTGCGGGGCAAGAGACCCAGTACTTC.

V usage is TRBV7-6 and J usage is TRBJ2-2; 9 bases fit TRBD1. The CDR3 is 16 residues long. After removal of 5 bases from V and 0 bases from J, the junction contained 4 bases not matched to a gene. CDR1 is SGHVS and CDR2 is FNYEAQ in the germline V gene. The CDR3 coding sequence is TGTGCCAGCAGCCCCGGACAGGGGCCGAACACCGGGGAGCTGTTTTTT. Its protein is CASSPGQGPNTGELFF. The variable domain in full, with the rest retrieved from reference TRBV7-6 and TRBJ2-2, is GAGVSQSPRYKVTKRGQDVALRCDPISGHVSLYWYRQALGQGPEFLTYFNYEAQQDKSGLPNDRFSAERPEGSISTLTIQRTEQRDSAMYRCASSPGQGPNTGELFFGEGSRLTVL.

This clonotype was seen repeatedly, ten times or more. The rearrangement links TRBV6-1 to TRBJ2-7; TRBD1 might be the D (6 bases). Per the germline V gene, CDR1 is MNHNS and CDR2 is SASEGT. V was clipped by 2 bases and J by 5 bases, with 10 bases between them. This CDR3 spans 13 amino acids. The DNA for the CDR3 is TGTGCCAGCAGTGAATCAGGGGCGGACGAGCAGTACTTC. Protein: CASSESGADEQYF.

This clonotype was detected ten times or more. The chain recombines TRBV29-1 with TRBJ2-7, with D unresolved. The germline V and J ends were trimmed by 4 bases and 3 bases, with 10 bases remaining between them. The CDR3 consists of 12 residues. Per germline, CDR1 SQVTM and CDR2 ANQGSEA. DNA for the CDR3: TGCAGCGTTGCCACTGGGAACTACGAGCAGTACTTC. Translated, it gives CSVATGNYEQYF.